This T cell receptor beta chain was profiled in a study of shared clonotypes between healthy human individuals. In the study overall: Each donor's CD4 naive and CD4 memory cells filled three plates apiece, CD8 naive two, and CD8 memory one. Whole-study findings and limits: Clonotypes shared by all four donors outscored non-shared clonotypes in generation probability.

As for this clone: The antigen remains undetermined.

The method was immunoSEQ multiplex PCR; TCRdb's version includes in-frame clones alone and lacks a portion of them. The table shows around 2,000,000 clones, with about 92% occurring only once. CDR3 length: 14 residues. Germline CDR1 is LGHNA and CDR2 is YNFKEQ. With 4 bases removed from V and 10 bases from J, the gap between germline ends came to 17 bases. It was CD45RO-negative cells, positively selected for CCR7, that made up naive CD8 cells, with terminally differentiated effector memory CD45RA+ cells excluded. The TCR was taken from a man in his late teens or twenties in good health. Some clones in this sample may be carry-over from other donors' samples. Sequenced: naive CD8+ T cells from PBMCs. The chain recombines TRBV4-2 with TRBJ2-1; D not certain. In nucleotides, the CDR3 is TGTGCCAGCAGCCGCTTAGGCCTCGACCGGGAGCAGTTCTTC. Its translation is CASSRLGLDREQFF.